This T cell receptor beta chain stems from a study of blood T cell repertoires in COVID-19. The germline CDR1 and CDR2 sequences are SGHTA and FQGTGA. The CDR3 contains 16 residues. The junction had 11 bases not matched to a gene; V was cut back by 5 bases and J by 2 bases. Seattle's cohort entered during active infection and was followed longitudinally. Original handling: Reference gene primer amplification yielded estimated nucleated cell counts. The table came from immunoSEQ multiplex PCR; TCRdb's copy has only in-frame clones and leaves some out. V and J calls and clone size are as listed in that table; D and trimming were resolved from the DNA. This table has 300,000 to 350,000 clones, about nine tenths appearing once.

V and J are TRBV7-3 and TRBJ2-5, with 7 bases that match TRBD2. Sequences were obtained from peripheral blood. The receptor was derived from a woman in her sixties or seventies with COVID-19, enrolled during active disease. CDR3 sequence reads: CASSVSPGGGQETQYF. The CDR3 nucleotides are TGTGCCAGCAGCGTATCCCCCGGCGGGGGACAAGAGACCCAGTACTTC.